This paragraph covers one T cell receptor (beta chain) sequence. The antigen remains unidentified. These data belong to a study of shared clonotypes between healthy human individuals. Study context: Each donor contributed plates that comprised three CD4 naive, three CD4 memory, two CD8 naive and one CD8 memory.

Assay used: immunoSEQ multiplex PCR; TCRdb lists only in-frame clones, some missing. The data hold 2 million to 2.5 million clones, with 80% to 95% observed a single time. The trim removed 8 bases at V and 3 bases at J, leaving 5 bases unmatched. The CDR3 runs to 13 residues. CDR1 is SNHLY and CDR2 is FYNNEI in the germline V gene. Study-level points and caveats: Among the subsets, naive ones generally showed larger estimated richness than memory ones.

Only Caucasian adults living in Nashville, Tennessee served as donors. Sequencing was done on a sample of naive CD4+ T cells from PBMCs. Indicated subset: CD45RA+ positively selected. The clonotype comes from a man aged 18 to 35 in good health. Some clones in this sample may be carry-over from other donors' samples. The gene calls are TRBV2 and TRBJ2-3, with 7 bases fitting TRBD1. The CDR3 region is CASGDRETDTQYF. The CDR3 coding sequence is TGTGCCAGCGGAGACAGGGAGACAGATACGCAGTATTTT.